This T cell receptor beta chain was sequenced for a study of cytomegalovirus exposure and HLA in healthy donors. The length of the CDR3 is 15 residues. Trimming took 4 bases from V and 4 from J, leaving 16 bases between them. Per the germline V gene, CDR1 is MNHEY and CDR2 is SMNVEV (reference sequence). Whole-study findings and limits: The investigators catalogued 150 or so TCR beta chains as cytomegalovirus-associated.

A note on this clone: Antigen unknown.

Researchers ran the PCR with 60 Vbeta and 13 Jbeta primers. The protocol was immunoSEQ multiplex PCR, while the TCRdb copy is restricted to in-frame clones and leaves out a portion. The data show tens of thousands of clones, around 82% seen once. Sequences were obtained from PBMCs. The chain carries TRBV27 and TRBJ1-2; D gene ambiguous. The sequence was collected from a male donor in good health and CMV-seronegative. The CDR3 loop reads CASSSFGRDIYGYTF. CDR3 coding DNA: TGTGCCAGCAGTTCCTTCGGGCGGGATATCTATGGCTACACCTTC.